This TCR beta chain originates from a study of blood T cell repertoires in COVID-19. Study-wide background: COVID-19 samples, acute and convalescent, were from the United States, Italy and Spain.

Participant-given clinical history determined each cohort assignment. The CDR3 runs to 14 residues. Unmatched junction bases numbered 0, after V lost 4 bases and J lost 0 bases. Germline CDR1 is SGHAT and CDR2 is FQNNGV. The table came from immunoSEQ multiplex PCR; TCRdb's copy has only in-frame clones and leaves some out. The sample gives approximately 300,000 clones, 70% to 90% of which show up once; about 5.2% is in the top ten. The receptor was derived from a woman aged 25 to 39 who had recovered from COVID-19. Sequencing was performed on PBMCs or T cells enriched from blood (not recorded which). The V call is TRBV11-2, the J call TRBJ1-1, with TRBD1 identical over 9 bases. CDR3 region: CASSWDRVNTEAFF. In nucleotides, the CDR3 is TGTGCCAGCAGCTGGGACAGGGTGAACACTGAAGCTTTCTTT.